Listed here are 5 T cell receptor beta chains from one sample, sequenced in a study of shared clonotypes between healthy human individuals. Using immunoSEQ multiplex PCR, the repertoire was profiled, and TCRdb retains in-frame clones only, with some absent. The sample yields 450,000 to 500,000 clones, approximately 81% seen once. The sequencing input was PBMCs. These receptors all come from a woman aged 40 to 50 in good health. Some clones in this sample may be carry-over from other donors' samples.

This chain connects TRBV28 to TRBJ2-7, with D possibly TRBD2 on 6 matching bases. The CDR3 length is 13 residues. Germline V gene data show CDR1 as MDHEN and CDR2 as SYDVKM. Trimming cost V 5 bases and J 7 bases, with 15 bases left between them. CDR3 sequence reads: CASSTLAVWEQYF. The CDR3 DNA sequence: TGTGCCAGCAGTACCTTAGCGGTCTGGGAGCAGTACTTC.

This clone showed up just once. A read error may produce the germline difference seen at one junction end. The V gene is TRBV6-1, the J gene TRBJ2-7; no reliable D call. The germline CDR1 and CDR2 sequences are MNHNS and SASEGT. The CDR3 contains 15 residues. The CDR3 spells CASMGRASHGYERYF. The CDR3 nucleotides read TGTGCCAGTATGGGAAGGGCCTCCCACGGCTACGAGCGGTACTTC.

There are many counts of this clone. The CDR3 DNA is TGCGCCAGCAGCCCCGGCGGGCAGGGGGGCGTGTGGGAGACCCAGTACTTC. The encoded protein is CASSPGGQGGVWETQYF. This chain connects TRBV5-1 to TRBJ2-5; a weak D match, TRBD1 (7 bases). The CDR3 loop spans 17 amino acids. V shed 4 bases and J shed 5 bases, with 24 bases lying between them. From germline, CDR1 is SGHRS and CDR2 YFSETQ.

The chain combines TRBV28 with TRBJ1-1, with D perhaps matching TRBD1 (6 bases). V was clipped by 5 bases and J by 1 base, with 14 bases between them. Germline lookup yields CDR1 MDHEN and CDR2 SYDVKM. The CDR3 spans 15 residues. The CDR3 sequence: CASSPPGEGNTEAFF. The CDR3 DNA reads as TGTGCCAGCAGTCCCCCAGGGGAGGGGAACACTGAAGCTTTCTTT.

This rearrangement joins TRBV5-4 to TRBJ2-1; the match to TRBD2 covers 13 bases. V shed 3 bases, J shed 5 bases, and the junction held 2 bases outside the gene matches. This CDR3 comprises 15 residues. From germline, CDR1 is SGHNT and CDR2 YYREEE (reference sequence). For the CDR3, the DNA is TGTGCCAGCAGCTGGGGACTAGCGGGAAACAATGAGCAGTTCTTC. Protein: CASSWGLAGNNEQFF. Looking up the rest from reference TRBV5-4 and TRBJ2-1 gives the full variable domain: ETGVTQSPTHLIKTRGQQVTLRCSSQSGHNTVSWYQQALGQGPQFIFQYYREEENGRGNFPPRFSGLQFPNYSSELNVNALELDDSALYLCASSWGLAGNNEQFFGPGTRLTVL.